The source of this TCR beta chain is a study of a mutant IDH1 vaccine in newly diagnosed glioma. Study-wide background: Treated patients had a mean age of approximately 40 years and an approximately 62% male, about 40% female split. Most patients had radiochemotherapy with temozolomide before enrollment; others had one alone.

The CDR3 has 11 amino acids. Per the germline V gene, CDR1 is SGHRS and CDR2 is YFSETQ. V lost 2 bases and J lost 6, with 3 bases in between. The table came from immunoSEQ multiplex PCR; TCRdb's copy has only in-frame clones and leaves some out. The data hold tens of thousands of clones, with 78% observed a single time. To note about this clone: Its antigen is not known.

Time point here: week 35, safety follow-up. Vaccine doses each comprised 300 ug of mutant IDH1 20-mer peptide, with topical imiquimod. Eight vaccinations went to patients in weeks 1, 3, 5, 7, 11, 15, 19, 23. This sequence originates from a woman in her thirties or forties with glioma. Specimen: PBMCs, collected from a glioma patient whose treatment included an IDH1 peptide vaccine. This sequence joins TRBV5-1 and TRBJ2-1, with D hard to call. In DNA, the CDR3 is TGCGCCAGCAGCTTCGGCAATGAGCAGTTCTTC. Its translation: CASSFGNEQFF. Full variable domain (outside the CDR3, taken from reference TRBV5-1 and TRBJ2-1): KAGVTQTPRYLIKTRGQQVTLSCSPISGHRSVSWYQQTPGQGLQFLFEYFSETQRNKGNFPGRFSGRQFSNSRSEMNVSTLELGDSALYLCASSFGNEQFFGPGTRLTVL.